Listed below are T cell receptor beta chains from one sample, sequenced in a study of beta chain features in type 1 diabetes. The protocol was immunoSEQ multiplex PCR, while the TCRdb copy is restricted to in-frame clones and leaves out a portion. The profile shows fewer than 500,000 clones, approximately 13% of them singletons. Sequenced: naive CD4+ T cells from blood. These receptors originate from a man younger than 40 in good health. Both conserved end residues are part of each CDR3. A D gene is named only where the DNA matches it firmly. Only part of the rows carry a size: once, few, many, or a class if the clone is expanded.

TRBJ1-1,TRBV9,13,.,few,CASSVEPAAEAFF,TGTGCCAGCAGCGTAGAACCCGCGGCTGAAGCTTTCTTT
TRBJ1-5,TRBV4-1,15,.,.,CASSHLRESNQPQHF,TGCGCCAGCAGCCACCTGAGGGAGAGCAATCAGCCCCAGCATTTT
TRBJ1-2,TRBV18,17,.,.,CASSPSQGISGDYGYTF,TGTGCCAGCTCACCATCGCAGGGAATCTCGGGTGACTATGGCTACACCTTC
TRBJ1-1,TRBV2,13,.,.,CASRLHNGAVAFF,TGTGCCAGCAGGCTCCACAACGGGGCAGTAGCTTTCTTT
TRBJ2-3,TRBV7-2,15,.,few,CASSSLPGDLGTQYF,TGTGCCAGCAGCTCCCTACCGGGGGACCTAGGGACGCAGTATTTT
TRBJ2-1,TRBV6-5,12,.,few,CASSYRGDEQFF,TGTGCCAGCAGTTATAGGGGGGATGAGCAGTTCTTC
TRBJ1-2,TRBV14,12,.,.,CASSPGVYGYTF,TGTGCCAGCAGCCCGGGCGTATATGGCTACACCTTC
TRBJ2-3,TRBV5-6,15,TRBD2,.,CASSLLRGLADTQYF,TGTGCCAGCAGCTTGTTGCGGGGGTTGGCAGATACGCAGTATTTT
TRBJ2-1,TRBV2,14,TRBD1,few,CASNRDRPYNEQFF,TGTGCCAGCAACAGGGACAGACCCTACAATGAGCAGTTCTTC
TRBJ2-7,TRBV4-3,17,TRBD2,few,CASSQEAGGLPFDEQYF,TGCGCCAGCAGCCAAGAGGCGGGGGGCCTTCCCTTCGACGAGCAGTACTTC
TRBJ1-2,TRBV4-1,15,TRBD1,.,CASSNSGTGGNGYTF,TGCGCCAGCAGCAACTCCGGGACAGGGGGTAATGGCTACACCTTC
TRBJ2-1,TRBV20-1,11,TRBD2,few,CVSGGGNEQFF,TGCGTTAGCGGGGGGGGCAATGAGCAGTTCTTC
TRBJ2-3,TRBV19,14,.,few,CASRRQTSTDTQYF,TGTGCCAGTAGAAGACAGACTAGCACAGATACGCAGTATTTT
TRBJ2-1,TRBV5-1,15,TRBD1,few,CASSPPGQGTNEQFF,TGCGCCAGCAGCCCCCCGGGACAGGGGACGAATGAGCAGTTCTTC
TRBJ1-4,TRBV4-3,13,.,few,CASRKETNEKLFF,TGCGCCAGCAGAAAGGAGACTAATGAAAAACTGTTTTTT
TRBJ2-1,TRBV12-5,16,TRBD2,.,CASGLAGGPVLNEQFF,TGTGCTAGTGGTTTGGCGGGGGGGCCCGTACTCAATGAGCAGTTCTTC
TRBJ2-3,TRBV4-1,14,.,.,CASSQDRGTDTQYF,TGCGCCAGCAGCCAAGACCGAGGCACAGATACGCAGTATTTT
TRBJ2-3,TRBV15,16,TRBD2,few,CATSRAGTSGSNTQYF,TGTGCCACCAGCAGAGCCGGGACTAGCGGGAGTAATACGCAGTATTTT
TRBJ1-3,TRBV14,13,.,.,CASSQVSGNTIYF,TGTGCCAGCAGCCAAGTCTCCGGAAACACCATATATTTT
TRBJ2-3,TRBV2,14,TRBD2,.,CASSASGGADTQYF,TGTGCCAGCAGTGCTAGCGGGGGGGCCGATACGCAGTATTTT
TRBJ1-1,TRBV11-2,14,.,.,CASTRRGDGTEAFF,TGTGCCAGCACCCGCCGGGGGGACGGCACTGAAGCTTTCTTT
TRBJ2-7,TRBV7-9,14,.,.,CASSLAGTTYEQYF,TGTGCCAGCAGCTTAGCCGGGACCACCTACGAGCAGTACTTC
TRBJ1-6,TRBV27,14,.,.,CASSLGGPYSPLHF,TGTGCCAGCAGTTTAGGGGGACCGTATTCACCCCTCCACTTT
TRBJ1-4,TRBV7-3,13,.,.,CASSLRWGEKLFF,TGTGCCAGCAGCTTAAGATGGGGTGAAAAACTGTTTTTT
TRBJ2-1,TRBV9,16,TRBD2,.,CASSVGTSGTSSEQFF,TGTGCCAGCAGCGTAGGGACTAGCGGGACCTCGAGTGAGCAGTTCTTC
TRBJ2-1,TRBV4-3,17,TRBD1,.,CASSQYWRGQGMNEQFF,TGCGCCAGCAGCCAATATTGGCGGGGACAGGGGATGAATGAGCAGTTCTTC
TRBJ2-2,TRBV7-7,14,TRBD2,few,CASSPSGNTGELFF,TGTGCCAGCAGTCCTAGCGGGAACACCGGGGAGCTGTTTTTT
TRBJ2-3,TRBV9,15,.,few,CASSVDPQSTDTQYF,TGTGCCAGCAGCGTAGATCCCCAATCCACAGATACGCAGTATTTT
TRBJ2-3,TRBV7-2,16,TRBD2,few,CASSPAGAGVADTQYF,TGTGCCAGCAGCCCCGCTGGGGCGGGAGTGGCAGATACGCAGTATTTT
TRBJ2-2,TRBV25-1,13,.,.,CASAGLNTGELFF,TGTGCCAGCGCAGGGTTAAACACCGGGGAGCTGTTTTTT
TRBJ1-1,TRBV9,14,.,few,CASSAAGQGVEAFF,TGTGCCAGCAGCGCCGCGGGGCAGGGCGTTGAAGCTTTCTTT
TRBJ2-1,TRBV18,13,.,few,CASSLASVNEQFF,TGTGCCAGCTCACTAGCGTCTGTGAATGAGCAGTTCTTC
TRBJ2-1,TRBV6-5,14,.,few,CASSYSRILNEQFF,TGTGCCAGCAGTTACTCGAGGATTCTCAATGAGCAGTTCTTC
TRBJ2-5,TRBV11-3,15,.,.,CASSFLPHQVAAQYF,TGTGCCAGCAGCTTCCTACCTCATCAGGTTGCGGCCCAGTACTTC
TRBJ2-1,TRBV7-2,17,.,few,CASSLGKGSGSYNEQFF,TGTGCCAGCAGCTTAGGCAAGGGGAGCGGGTCCTACAATGAGCAGTTCTTC
TRBJ1-2,TRBV9,13,.,few,CASSTYPDGGYTF,TGTGCCAGCAGCACCTACCCGGACGGTGGCTACACCTTC
TRBJ2-1,TRBV7-2,15,.,.,CASSFSTVLVDEQFF,TGTGCCAGCAGCTTCTCTACAGTCTTGGTTGATGAGCAGTTCTTC
TRBJ1-5,TRBV2,13,.,few,CASRPGQNQPQHF,TGTGCCAGCAGGCCAGGGCAAAATCAGCCCCAGCATTTT
TRBJ2-2,TRBV5-4,17,TRBD1,few,CASSSELTGTNTGELFF,TGTGCCAGCAGCTCCGAATTGACAGGGACGAACACCGGGGAGCTGTTTTTT
TRBJ1-2,TRBV18,13,.,few,CASSTDSNYGYTF,TGTGCCAGCTCAACGGACAGCAACTATGGCTACACCTTC
TRBJ2-3,TRBV5-6,15,TRBD2,.,CASSLASGGTDTQYF,TGTGCCAGCAGCCTCGCTAGCGGGGGCACAGATACGCAGTATTTT
TRBJ2-1,TRBV30,11,.,few,CAWTQVGEQFF,TGTGCCTGGACCCAAGTTGGTGAGCAGTTCTTC
TRBJ2-3,TRBV14,14,TRBD1,.,CASSRGQVSDTQYF,TGTGCCAGCAGCCGGGGACAGGTATCAGATACGCAGTATTTT